This TCR beta chain came from a study of cytomegalovirus exposure and HLA in healthy donors. Each of the donors was a healthy bone marrow donor. Study-wide results and limits: A later analysis appeared to link common viral pathogens to several of the most significant clusters.

The primer mix had 60 Vbeta and 13 Jbeta primers. Generated by immunoSEQ multiplex PCR, the TCRdb table keeps only in-frame clones and is missing some. Here the sample spans about 140,000 clones, over 80% being singletons. The germline V gene encodes CDR1 ENHRY and CDR2 SYGVKD. The CDR3 is made up of 13 amino acids. The V end was cut by 2 bases, the J end by 6 bases, with 10 bases between. This clone was counted only a few times. Its antigen remains unidentified. The sequenced material came from PBMCs. The receptor's source is a female donor in good health and CMV-seronegative. The V call is TRBV10-3, the J call TRBJ1-2; D uncertain. The DNA for the CDR3 is TGTGCCATCAGTGAGAACGGGAGGGATGGCTACACCTTC. Residues: CAISENGRDGYTF.